This TCR beta chain derives from a study of CD8+ T cells in alopecia areata. The sequencing template was cDNA reverse transcribed from extracted RNA. The assay was immunoSEQ multiplex PCR, and TCRdb's table has in-frame clones only and misses some. Altogether about 200,000 clones are present, about 61% being singletons, with the ten largest covering around 5%. Study results and caveats: Between patients, shared TCR sequences were less clear than in mice. This was possibly due in part to HLA diversity in the patient population. More clonal than normal scalp was lesional scalp, particularly alopecia totalis/universalis. Scalp repertoires also include resident alphabeta T cells from normal skin.

PBMCs served as the source from which CD4+ and CD8+ T cells were sorted. J lost 7 bases, V lost 5 bases, and 4 bases had no gene match. CDR1 is LNHNV and CDR2 is YYDKDF in the germline V gene (reference sequence). The CDR3 is made up of 12 amino acids. With respect to this clone: Its cognate antigen is unknown.

This sequence was found in a human donor in good health. Sequenced material: CD8+ T cells sorted from blood. V and J are TRBV15 and TRBJ2-7, with TRBD2 identical over 8 bases. The CDR3 sequence is CATSSGGGEQYF. The DNA for the CDR3 is TGTGCCACCAGCTCCGGGGGGGGAGAGCAGTACTTC.